The 13 T cell receptor beta chains given below trace back to one sample, sequenced in a study of molecular identifiers for immune sequencing clone quantification. Using its own MiXCR run on the PCR reads, TCRdb lists one record per CDR3 protein. The repertoire has under 800,000 distinct CDR3 sequences, less than 30% of them found once; the top ten carry 0.7% to 0.95%. Sequenced sample: naive CD8+ T cells from blood, with Jurkat cell RNA spiked in. Subset indicated: FACS-sorted CD8+CD4-CCR7+CD45RA+ naive T cells. All receptors derive from a human donor in good health. Some libraries in this study had Jurkat cell RNA spiked in.

A note on this clonotype: A much more abundant neighbour one base away suggests this may be a read error. The V call is TRBV27, the J call TRBJ2-3; D might be TRBD1 (5 bases). From germline, CDR1 is MNHEY and CDR2 SMNVEV (reference sequence). CDR3 length equals 13 residues. The CDR3 is CANSLQDTDTQYF. The CDR3 bases are TGTGCCAACAGTTTACAGGACACAGATACGCAGTATTTT.

A few counts support this clonotype. The rearrangement links TRBV7-2 to TRBJ2-7; 12 positions agree with TRBD1. Germline trimming cut 0 bases from V and 10 bases from J; bases unmatched to any gene: 7. The germline V gene has CDR1 SGHTA and CDR2 FQGNSA. This CDR3 is built from 15 residues. CDR3 residues: CASSLAPGQGAFQYF. The CDR3 DNA reads as TGTGCCAGCAGCTTAGCGCCGGGACAGGGGGCATTCCAGTACTTC. The variable domain in full, with the rest retrieved from reference TRBV7-2 and TRBJ2-7, is GAGVSQSPSNKVTEKGKDVELRCDPISGHTALYWYRQSLGQGLEFLIYFQGNSAPDKSGLPSDRFSAERTGGSVSTLTIQRTQQEDSAVYLCASSLAPGQGAFQYFGPGTRLTVT.

This sequence joins TRBV29-1 and TRBJ2-1, with a weak D call TRBD2 (5 bases). Germline-derived CDR1 and CDR2 are SQVTM and ANQGSEA. The CDR3 covers 14 residues. Deletions cut 4 bases from V and 3 bases from J, with 13 bases between. The DNA of the CDR3 is TGCAGCGTTGTACCCAGCGGACTCTACAATGAGCAGTTCTTC. Its translation is CSVVPSGLYNEQFF.

This chain links TRBV20-1 with TRBJ2-1, with 12 bases identical to TRBD2. V was pared by 4 bases and J by 10 bases, with 8 bases of the junction left unmatched. The CDR3 is 14 amino acids. CDR1 is DFQATT and CDR2 is SNEGSKA in the germline V gene (reference sequence). The CDR3 reads CSATWRLAGVEQFF. CDR3 in DNA: TGCAGTGCTACCTGGCGACTAGCGGGAGTGGAGCAGTTCTTC.

Only a few counts were recorded for this clonotype. The chain couples TRBV12-5 to TRBJ1-2; 7 bases align to TRBD1. Unmatched junction bases numbered 13, after V lost 5 bases and J lost 4 bases. CDR3 size: 16 residues. CDR1 and CDR2 (germline): LGHNT, FRNRAP. As DNA, the CDR3 is TGTGCTAGTGGTCCCAGGGGGGGCAAGGACCTCTATGGCTACACCTTC. This translates into CASGPRGGKDLYGYTF.

This clonotype was seen only a few times. The gene calls are TRBV20-1 and TRBJ2-1; 16 bases are shared with TRBD2. Losses at the gene ends were 3 bases for V and 2 bases for J; bases not matched to a gene: 1. This CDR3 is built from 16 residues. Germline V gene lookup returns CDR1 DFQATT and CDR2 SNEGSKA (reference sequence). CDR3 protein: CSARGLAGGPYNEQFF. The DNA for the CDR3 is TGCAGTGCTAGGGGACTAGCGGGAGGGCCCTACAATGAGCAGTTCTTC.

The CDR3 coding sequence is TGCAGTGCTAGAGATTACCGCACAACTAATGAAAAACTGTTTTTT. Residues: CSARDYRTTNEKLFF. The chain links TRBV20-1 to TRBJ1-4; D remains unclear. The CDR3 consists of 15 residues. Germline loops: CDR1 DFQATT, CDR2 SNEGSKA (reference sequence). V was cut by 0 bases and J by 0 bases, with 8 bases left in between.

This clonotype occurred many times. J is TRBJ1-1 and V is TRBV7-9, with D tentatively TRBD1 (6 bases). Trimming removed 5 bases from V and 7 bases from J, with 20 bases in between. This CDR3 is 15 amino acids long. The V gene's germline CDR1 is SEHNR and CDR2 FQNEAQ (reference sequence). CDR3 DNA sequence: TGTGCCAGCAGCCCCCGGACAGATTTCATATTTGAAGCTTTCTTT. Translated: CASSPRTDFIFEAFF.

The chain uses TRBV4-3 and TRBJ2-7; D is ambiguous. The germline gives CDR1 LGHNA, CDR2 YSLEER. The CDR3 has 15 residues. V shed 3 bases and J shed 6 bases, with 18 bases lying between them. The CDR3 region has the DNA TGCGCCAGCAGCCAGGGGAAGGTTCGGGTCAGCGAGCAGTACTTC. This translates into CASSQGKVRVSEQYF.

A remark on this clonotype: Possible read error: a much larger clone is one base away. The chain links TRBV20-1 to TRBJ1-4; D is ambiguous. Germline values: CDR1 DFQATT, CDR2 SNEGSKA (reference sequence). The CDR3 spans 15 residues. Trimming pared 1 base from V and 2 bases from J, leaving 11 bases between. The CDR3 reads CSARARSRTNEKLFF. The CDR3 region has the DNA TGCAGTGCTAGAGCCAGGAGTCGGACTAATGAAAAACTGTTTTTT.

This clonotype was recorded at least ten times. The chain links TRBV4-3 to TRBJ1-2; perhaps TRBD1 as D (5 bases). Germline V lookup: CDR1 LGHNA, CDR2 YSLEER. The CDR3 runs 14 residues. V was pared by 1 base and J by 2 bases, with 8 bases between. CDR3 protein: CASSQGGANYGYTF. DNA of the CDR3: TGCGCCAGCAGCCAAGGAGGGGCAAACTATGGCTACACCTTC.

Concerning this clonotype itself: One end of the junction varies from germline; a read error may be responsible. This chain's CDR3 is CASSEDITGTQYF. As DNA, the CDR3 is TGTGCCAGTAGTGAGGACATAACAGGTACGCAGTATTTT. This chain uses TRBV19 with TRBJ2-3; D possibly corresponds to TRBD1 (5 bases). Germline values: CDR1 LNHDA, CDR2 SQIVND (reference sequence). The CDR3 contains 13 residues.

This clonotype showed up many times. The rearrangement joins TRBV9 to TRBJ1-1; no reliable D call. This CDR3 is built from 13 residues. Looked up from germline, CDR1 is SGDLS and CDR2 is YYNGEE. V lost 0 bases, J lost 5 bases, and 8 bases lay in between. CDR3 protein: CASSVDWGTEAFF. In nucleotides, the CDR3 is TGTGCCAGCAGCGTAGATTGGGGTACTGAAGCTTTCTTT.